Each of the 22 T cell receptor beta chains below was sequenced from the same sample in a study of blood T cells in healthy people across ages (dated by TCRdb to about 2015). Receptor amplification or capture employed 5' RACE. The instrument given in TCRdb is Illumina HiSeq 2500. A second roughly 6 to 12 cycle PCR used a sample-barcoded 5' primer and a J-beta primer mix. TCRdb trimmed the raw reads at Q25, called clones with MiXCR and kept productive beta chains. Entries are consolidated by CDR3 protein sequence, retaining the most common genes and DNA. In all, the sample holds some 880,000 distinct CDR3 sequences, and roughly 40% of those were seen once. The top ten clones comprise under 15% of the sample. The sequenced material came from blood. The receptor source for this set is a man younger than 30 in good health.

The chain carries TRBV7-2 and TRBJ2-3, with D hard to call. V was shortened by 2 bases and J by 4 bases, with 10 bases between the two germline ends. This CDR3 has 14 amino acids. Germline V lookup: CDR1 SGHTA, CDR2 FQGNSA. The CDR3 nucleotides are TGTGCCAGCAGCTTAACGGTAGCTGCAGATACGCAGTATTTT. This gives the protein CASSLTVAADTQYF. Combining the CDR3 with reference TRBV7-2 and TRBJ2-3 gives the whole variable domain GAGVSQSPSNKVTEKGKDVELRCDPISGHTALYWYRQSLGQGLEFLIYFQGNSAPDKSGLPSDRFSAERTGGSVSTLTIQRTQQEDSAVYLCASSLTVAADTQYFGPGTRLTVL.

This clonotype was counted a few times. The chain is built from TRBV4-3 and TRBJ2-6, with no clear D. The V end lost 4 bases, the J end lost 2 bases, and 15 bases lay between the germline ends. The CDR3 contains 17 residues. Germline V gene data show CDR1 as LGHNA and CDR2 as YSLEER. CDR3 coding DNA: TGCGCCAGCAGCCCTAGGGTCAGAGCCCCTGGGGCCAACGTCCTGACTTTC. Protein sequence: CASSPRVRAPGANVLTF.

The CDR3 region has the DNA TGTGCCAGCTCACCACCCGGGGACCCCTACAATGAGCAGTTCTTC. Protein product: CASSPPGDPYNEQFF. J is TRBJ2-1 and V is TRBV18; D possibly uses TRBD1 or TRBD2 (5 bases each). Between the trimmed V and J ends, which lost 0 bases and 2 bases, there was a span of 8 bases. CDR3 length: 15 residues. Germline CDR1 KGHSH, CDR2 LQKENI.

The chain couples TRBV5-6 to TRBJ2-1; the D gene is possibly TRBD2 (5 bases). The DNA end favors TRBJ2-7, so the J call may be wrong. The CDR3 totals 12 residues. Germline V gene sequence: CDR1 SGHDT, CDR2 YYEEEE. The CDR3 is CASSSDYNEQYF. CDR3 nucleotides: TGTGCCAGCAGCAGTGACTACAATGAGCAGTACTTC.

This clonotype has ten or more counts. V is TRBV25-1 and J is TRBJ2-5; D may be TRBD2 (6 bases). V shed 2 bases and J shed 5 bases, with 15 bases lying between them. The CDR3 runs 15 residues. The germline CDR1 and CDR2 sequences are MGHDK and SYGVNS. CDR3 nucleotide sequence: TGTGCCAGCAGTGAAAGGATAGCGGAGTGGGAGACCCAGTACTTC. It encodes CASSERIAEWETQYF. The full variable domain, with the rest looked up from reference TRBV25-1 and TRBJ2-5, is EADIYQTPRYLVIGTGKKITLECSQTMGHDKMYWYQQDPGMELHLIHYSYGVNSTEKGDLSSESTVSRIRTEHFPLTLESARPSHTSQYLCASSERIAEWETQYFGPGTRLLVL.

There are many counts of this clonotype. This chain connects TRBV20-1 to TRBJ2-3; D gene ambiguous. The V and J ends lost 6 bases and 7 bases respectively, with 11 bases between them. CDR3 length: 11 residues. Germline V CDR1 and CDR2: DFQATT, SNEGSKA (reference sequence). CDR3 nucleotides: TGCAGTGCCGCCCCAACGAATACGCAGTATTTT. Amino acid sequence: CSAAPTNTQYF.

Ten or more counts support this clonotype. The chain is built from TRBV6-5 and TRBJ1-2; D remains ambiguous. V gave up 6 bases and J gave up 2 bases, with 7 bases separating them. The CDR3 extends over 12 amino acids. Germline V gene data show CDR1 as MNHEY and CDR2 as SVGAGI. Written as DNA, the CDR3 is TGTGCCAGCAGCACGGGAAACTATGGCTACACCTTC. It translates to CASSTGNYGYTF.

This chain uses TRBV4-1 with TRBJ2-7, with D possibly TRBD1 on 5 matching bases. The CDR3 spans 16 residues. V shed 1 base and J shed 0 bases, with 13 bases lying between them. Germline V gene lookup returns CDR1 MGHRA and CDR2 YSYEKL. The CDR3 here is CASSQGSGPSSYEQYF. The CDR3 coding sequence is TGCGCCAGCAGCCAAGGTTCAGGGCCTAGCTCCTACGAGCAGTACTTC.

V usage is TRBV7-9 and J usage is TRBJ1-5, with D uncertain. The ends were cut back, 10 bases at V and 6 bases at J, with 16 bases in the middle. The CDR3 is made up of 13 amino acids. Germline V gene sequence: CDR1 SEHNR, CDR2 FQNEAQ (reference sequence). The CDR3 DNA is TGTGCCACCACGGAACTGATCGGTCAGCCCCAGCATTTT. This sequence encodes CATTELIGQPQHF. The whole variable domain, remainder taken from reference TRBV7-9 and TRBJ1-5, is DTGVSQNPRHKITKRGQNVTFRCDPISEHNRLYWYRQTLGQGPEFLTYFQNEAQLEKSRLLSDRFSAERPKGSFSTLEIQRTEQGDSAMYLCATTELIGQPQHFGDGTRLSIL.

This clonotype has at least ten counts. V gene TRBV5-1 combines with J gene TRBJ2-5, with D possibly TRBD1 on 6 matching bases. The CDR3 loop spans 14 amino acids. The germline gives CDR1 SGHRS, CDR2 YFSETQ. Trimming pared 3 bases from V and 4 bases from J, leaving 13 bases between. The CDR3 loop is CASSYLRGRETQYF. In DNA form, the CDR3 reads TGCGCCAGCAGCTACCTCAGGGGTAGAGAGACCCAGTACTTC.

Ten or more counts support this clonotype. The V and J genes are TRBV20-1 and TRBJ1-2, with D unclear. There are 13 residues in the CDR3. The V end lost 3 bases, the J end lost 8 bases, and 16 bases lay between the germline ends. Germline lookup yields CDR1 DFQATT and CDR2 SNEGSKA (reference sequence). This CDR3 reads CSASPGSSKGYTF. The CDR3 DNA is TGCAGTGCTAGCCCAGGATCCTCAAAGGGCTACACCTTC.

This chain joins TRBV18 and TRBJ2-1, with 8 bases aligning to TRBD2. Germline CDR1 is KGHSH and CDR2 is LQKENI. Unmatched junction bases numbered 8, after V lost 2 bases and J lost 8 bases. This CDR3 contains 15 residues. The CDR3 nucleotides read TGTGCCAGCTCACCAGGGACTAGTAGTTACGATGAGCAGTTCTTC. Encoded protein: CASSPGTSSYDEQFF.

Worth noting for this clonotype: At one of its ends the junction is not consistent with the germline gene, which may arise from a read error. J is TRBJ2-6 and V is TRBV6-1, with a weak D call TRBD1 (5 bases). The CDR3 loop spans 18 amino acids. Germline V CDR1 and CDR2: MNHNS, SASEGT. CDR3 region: CASRWTVMSRSGANVLAF. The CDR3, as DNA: TGTGCCAGCCGCTGGACGGTTATGTCGCGTTCTGGGGCCAACGTCCTGGCTTTC.

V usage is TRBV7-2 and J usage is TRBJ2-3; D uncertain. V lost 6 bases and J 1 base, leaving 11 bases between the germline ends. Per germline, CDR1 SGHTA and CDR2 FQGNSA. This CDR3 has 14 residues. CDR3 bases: TGTGCCAGCAGGGGCATCTCGGGCACAGATACGCAGTATTTT. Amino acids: CASRGISGTDTQYF.

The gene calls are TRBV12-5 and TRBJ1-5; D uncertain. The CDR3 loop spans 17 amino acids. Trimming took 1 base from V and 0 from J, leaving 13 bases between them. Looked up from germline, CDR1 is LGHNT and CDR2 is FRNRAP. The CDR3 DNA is TGTGCTAGTGGTTTGGCCAATGGCTTTTATAGCAATCAGCCCCAGCATTTT. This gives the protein CASGLANGFYSNQPQHF.

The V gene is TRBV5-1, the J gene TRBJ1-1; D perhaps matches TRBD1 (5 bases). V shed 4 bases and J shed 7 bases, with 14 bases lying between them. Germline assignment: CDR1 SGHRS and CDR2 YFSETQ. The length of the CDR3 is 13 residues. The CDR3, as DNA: TGCGCCAGCAGCAATCCGGGACGCGGTGAAGCTTTCTTT. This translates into CASSNPGRGEAFF.

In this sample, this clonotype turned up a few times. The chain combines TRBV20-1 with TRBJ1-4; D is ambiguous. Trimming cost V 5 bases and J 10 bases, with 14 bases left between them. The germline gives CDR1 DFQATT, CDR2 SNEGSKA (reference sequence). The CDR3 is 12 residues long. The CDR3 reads CSAQTTRGKLFF. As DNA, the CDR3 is TGCAGTGCTCAAACGACAAGAGGAAAACTGTTTTTT.

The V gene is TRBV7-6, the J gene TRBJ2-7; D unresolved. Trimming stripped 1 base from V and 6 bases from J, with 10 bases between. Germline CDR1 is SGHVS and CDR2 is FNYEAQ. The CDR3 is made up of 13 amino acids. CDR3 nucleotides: TGTGCCAGCAGCTTAGAACTCGCCTCCGAGCAGTACTTC. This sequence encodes CASSLELASEQYF.

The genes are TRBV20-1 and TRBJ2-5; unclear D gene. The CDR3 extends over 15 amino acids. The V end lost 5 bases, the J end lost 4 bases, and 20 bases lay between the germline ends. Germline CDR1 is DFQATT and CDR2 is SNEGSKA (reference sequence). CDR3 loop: CSASVVSPPVETQYF. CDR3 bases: TGCAGTGCTTCAGTCGTCTCCCCGCCGGTAGAGACCCAGTACTTC.

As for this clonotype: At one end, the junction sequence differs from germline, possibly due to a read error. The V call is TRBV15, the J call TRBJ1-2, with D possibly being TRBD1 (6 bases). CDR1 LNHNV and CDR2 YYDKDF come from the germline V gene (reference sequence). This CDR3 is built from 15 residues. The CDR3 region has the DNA TGTACCACCAGCAGAGATGAGGGGGTCCCCTATGGCTACACCTTC. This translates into CTTSRDEGVPYGYTF.

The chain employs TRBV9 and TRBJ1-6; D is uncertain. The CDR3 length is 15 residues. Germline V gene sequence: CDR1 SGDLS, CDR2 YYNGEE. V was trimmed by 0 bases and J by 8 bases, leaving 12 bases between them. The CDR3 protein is CASSVEVSFHSPLHF. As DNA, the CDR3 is TGTGCCAGCAGCGTAGAAGTCAGTTTCCATTCACCCCTCCACTTT.

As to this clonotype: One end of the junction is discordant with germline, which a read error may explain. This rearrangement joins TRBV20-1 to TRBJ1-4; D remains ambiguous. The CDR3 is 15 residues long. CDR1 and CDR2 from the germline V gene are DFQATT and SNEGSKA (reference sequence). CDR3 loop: CSARAPGQSNKKLFF. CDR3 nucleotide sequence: TGCAGTGCTAGAGCTCCCGGGCAGTCTAATAAAAAACTGTTTTTT.